Detailed here is one T cell receptor beta chain. The antigen is undetermined. This entry belongs to a study of T cell responses to AZD1222 COVID-19 vaccine. Broader study findings: An increase in Spike-specific TCR breadth and depth was observed after two AZD1222 doses.

Germline CDR1 reads MNHEY; CDR2 reads SVGAGI. There are 15 residues in the CDR3. The trim removed 5 bases at V and 4 bases at J, leaving 10 bases unmatched. TCRdb's copy holds only in-frame clones and misses some; the assay was immunoSEQ multiplex PCR. The sample holds 100,000 to 150,000 clones, about nine tenths seen once. This chain uses TRBV6-5 with TRBJ2-7, with TRBD2 matching 8 bases. The TCR was taken from an adult in good health. The input for sequencing was peripheral blood, taken on day 0 of AZD1222 vaccination. The CDR3 spells CASSPSLAALYEQYF. The CDR3 coding sequence is TGTGCCAGCAGTCCCTCACTAGCGGCCCTGTACGAGCAGTACTTC.